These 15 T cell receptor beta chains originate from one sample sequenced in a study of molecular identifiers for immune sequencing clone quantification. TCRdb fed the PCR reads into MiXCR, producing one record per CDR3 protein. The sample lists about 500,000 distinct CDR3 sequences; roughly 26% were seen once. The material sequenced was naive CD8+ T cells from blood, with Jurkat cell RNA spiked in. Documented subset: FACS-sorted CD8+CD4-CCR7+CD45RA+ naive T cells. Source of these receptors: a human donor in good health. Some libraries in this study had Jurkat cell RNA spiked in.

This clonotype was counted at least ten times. The CDR3 reads CASSYFAGSGQPQHF. As DNA, the CDR3 is TGTGCCAGCAGTTACTTCGCAGGGTCGGGTCAGCCCCAGCATTTT. V is TRBV6-5 and J is TRBJ1-5; a weak D match, TRBD1 (5 bases). The length of the CDR3 is 15 residues. V was clipped by 1 base and J by 6 bases, with 13 bases between them. CDR1 is MNHEY, CDR2 SVGAGI, per germline.

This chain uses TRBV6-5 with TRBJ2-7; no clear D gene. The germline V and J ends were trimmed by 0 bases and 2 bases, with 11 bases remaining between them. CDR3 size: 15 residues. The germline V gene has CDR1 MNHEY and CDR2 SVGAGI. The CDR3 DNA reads TGTGCCAGCAGTTACTCTTTGGGGTCCGCCTACGAGCAGTACTTC. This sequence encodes CASSYSLGSAYEQYF.

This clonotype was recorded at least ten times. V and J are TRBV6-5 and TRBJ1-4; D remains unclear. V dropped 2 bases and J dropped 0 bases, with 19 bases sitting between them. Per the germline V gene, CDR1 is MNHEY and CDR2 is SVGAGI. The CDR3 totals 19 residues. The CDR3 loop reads CASSYHATVEGATNEKLFF. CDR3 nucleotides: TGTGCCAGCAGTTACCATGCAACTGTCGAGGGAGCAACTAATGAAAAACTGTTTTTT.

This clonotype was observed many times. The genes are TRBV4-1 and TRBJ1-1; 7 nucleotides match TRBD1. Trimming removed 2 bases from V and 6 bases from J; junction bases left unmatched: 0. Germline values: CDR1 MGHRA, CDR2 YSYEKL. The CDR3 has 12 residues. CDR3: CASSQQGAEAFF. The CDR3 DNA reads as TGCGCCAGCAGCCAACAGGGGGCTGAAGCTTTCTTT.

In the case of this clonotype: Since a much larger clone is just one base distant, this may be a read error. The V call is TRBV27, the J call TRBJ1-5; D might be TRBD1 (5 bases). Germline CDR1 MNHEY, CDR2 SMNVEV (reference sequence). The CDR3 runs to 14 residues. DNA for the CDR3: TGTGCCAGTACCCCGGGGGTTGGCAATCAGCCCCAGCAGTTT. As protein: CASTPGVGNQPQQF.

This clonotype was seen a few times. CDR3 bases: TGTGCCTGGAGTGTAGGTAGCGGGATGGGAGAGACCCAGTACTTC. Translated: CAWSVGSGMGETQYF. The gene calls are TRBV30 and TRBJ2-5; TRBD2 aligns across 8 bases. The CDR3 spans 15 residues. V was clipped by 0 bases and J by 4 bases; unmatched bases: 7. Germline CDR1 and CDR2: GTSNPN and SVGIG (reference sequence).

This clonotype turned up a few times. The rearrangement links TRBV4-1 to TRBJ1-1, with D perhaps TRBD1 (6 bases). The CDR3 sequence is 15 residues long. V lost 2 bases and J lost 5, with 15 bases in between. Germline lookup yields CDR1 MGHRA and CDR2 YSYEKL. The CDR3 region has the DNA TGCGCCAGCAGCCAAATTGCGGGGGGCGGGACTGAAGCTTTCTTT. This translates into CASSQIAGGGTEAFF.

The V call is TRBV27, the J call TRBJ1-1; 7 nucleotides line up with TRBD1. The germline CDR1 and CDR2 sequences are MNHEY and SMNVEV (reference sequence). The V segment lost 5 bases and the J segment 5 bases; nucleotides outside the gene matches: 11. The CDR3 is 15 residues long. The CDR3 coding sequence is TGTGCCAGCAGTCCAGAGACAGGGAGGGAGACTGAAGCTTTCTTT. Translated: CASSPETGRETEAFF.

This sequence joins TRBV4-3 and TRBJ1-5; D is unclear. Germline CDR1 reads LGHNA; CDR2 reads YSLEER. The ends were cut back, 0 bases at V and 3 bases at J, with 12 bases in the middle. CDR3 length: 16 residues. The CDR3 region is CASSQDRAPSNQPQHF. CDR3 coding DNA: TGCGCCAGCAGCCAAGATAGGGCACCCTCCAATCAGCCCCAGCATTTT.

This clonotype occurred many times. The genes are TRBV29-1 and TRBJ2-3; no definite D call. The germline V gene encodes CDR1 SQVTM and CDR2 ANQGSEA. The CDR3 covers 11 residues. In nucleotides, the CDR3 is TGCACCGCCGGAGGCACAGATACGCAGTATTTT. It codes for CTAGGTDTQYF.

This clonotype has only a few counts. The CDR3 DNA reads as TGTGCCAGCAGCCTCAGCCCGATGAACACTGAAGCTTTCTTT. Translated, it gives CASSLSPMNTEAFF. V and J are TRBV3-1 and TRBJ1-1; D is undetermined. V lost 4 bases to trimming and J lost 0 bases, with 9 bases between them. Germline V gene lookup returns CDR1 LGHDT and CDR2 YNNKEL (reference sequence). This CDR3 is built from 14 residues.

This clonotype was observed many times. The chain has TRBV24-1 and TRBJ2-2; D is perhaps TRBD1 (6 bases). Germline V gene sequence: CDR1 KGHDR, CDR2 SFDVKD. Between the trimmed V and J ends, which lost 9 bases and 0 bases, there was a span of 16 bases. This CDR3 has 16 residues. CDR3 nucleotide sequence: TGTGCCACCGGTAACCGGGGACAAGCGAACACCGGGGAGCTGTTTTTT. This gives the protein CATGNRGQANTGELFF.

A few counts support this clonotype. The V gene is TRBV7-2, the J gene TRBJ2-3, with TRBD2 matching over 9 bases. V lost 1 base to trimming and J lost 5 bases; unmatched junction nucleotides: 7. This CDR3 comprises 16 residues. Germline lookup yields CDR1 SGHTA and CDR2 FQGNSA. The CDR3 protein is CASSLVGAGGRDTQYF. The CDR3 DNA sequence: TGTGCCAGCAGCTTAGTTGGTGCGGGGGGGAGAGATACGCAGTATTTT.

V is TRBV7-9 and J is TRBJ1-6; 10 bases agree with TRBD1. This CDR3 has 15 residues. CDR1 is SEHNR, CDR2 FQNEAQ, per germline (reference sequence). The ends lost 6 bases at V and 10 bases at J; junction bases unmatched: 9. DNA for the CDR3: TGTGCCAGCAGTACCGGGACAGGGGTAGACTCACCCCTCCACTTT. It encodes CASSTGTGVDSPLHF. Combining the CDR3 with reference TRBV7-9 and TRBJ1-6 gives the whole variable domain DTGVSQNPRHKITKRGQNVTFRCDPISEHNRLYWYRQTLGQGPEFLTYFQNEAQLEKSRLLSDRFSAERPKGSFSTLEIQRTEQGDSAMYLCASSTGTGVDSPLHFGNGTRLTVT.

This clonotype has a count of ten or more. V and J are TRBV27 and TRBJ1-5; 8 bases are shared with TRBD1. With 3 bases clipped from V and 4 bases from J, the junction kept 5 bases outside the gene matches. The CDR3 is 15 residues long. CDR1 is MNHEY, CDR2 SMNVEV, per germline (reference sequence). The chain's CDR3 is CASSFLGQANQPQHF. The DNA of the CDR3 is TGTGCCAGCAGTTTCCTGGGACAGGCTAATCAGCCCCAGCATTTT.